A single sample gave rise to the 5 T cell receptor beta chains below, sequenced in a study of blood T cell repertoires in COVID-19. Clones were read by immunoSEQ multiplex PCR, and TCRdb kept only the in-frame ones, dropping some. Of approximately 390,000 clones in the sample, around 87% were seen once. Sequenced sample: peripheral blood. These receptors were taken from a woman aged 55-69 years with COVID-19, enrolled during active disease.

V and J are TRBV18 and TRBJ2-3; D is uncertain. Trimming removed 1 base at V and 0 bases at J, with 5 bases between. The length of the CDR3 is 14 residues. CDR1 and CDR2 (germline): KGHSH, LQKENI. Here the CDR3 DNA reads TGTGCCAGCTCACCACGCGTTAGCACAGATACGCAGTATTTT. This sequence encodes CASSPRVSTDTQYF.

Here the CDR3 DNA reads TGTGCCAGTAAGGAGAATAACTATGGCTACACCTTC. This encodes CASKENNYGYTF. The genes are TRBV19 and TRBJ1-2, with D unresolved. The CDR3 sequence is 12 residues long. Germline V gene data show CDR1 as LNHDA and CDR2 as SQIVND (reference sequence). V dropped 7 bases and J dropped 1 base, with 7 bases sitting between them.

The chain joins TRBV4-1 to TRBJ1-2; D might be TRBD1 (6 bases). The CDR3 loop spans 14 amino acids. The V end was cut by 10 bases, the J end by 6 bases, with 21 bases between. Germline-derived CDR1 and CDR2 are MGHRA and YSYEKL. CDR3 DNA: TGCGCCACCCGTGGACAGCGCCGTTTGGATGGCTACACCTTC. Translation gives CATRGQRRLDGYTF.

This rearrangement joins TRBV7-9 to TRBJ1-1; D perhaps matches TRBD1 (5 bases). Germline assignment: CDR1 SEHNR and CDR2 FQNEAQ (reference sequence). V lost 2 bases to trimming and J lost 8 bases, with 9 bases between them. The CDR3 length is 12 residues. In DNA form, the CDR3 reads TGTGCCAGCAGCTTAACGGCAGGGGAAGCTTTCTTT. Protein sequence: CASSLTAGEAFF.

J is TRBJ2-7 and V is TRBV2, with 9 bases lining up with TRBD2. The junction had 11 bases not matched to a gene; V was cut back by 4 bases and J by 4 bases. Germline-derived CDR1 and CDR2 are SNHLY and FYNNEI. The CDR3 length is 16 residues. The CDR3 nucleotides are TGTGCCAGCAGTGTGGTTAGCGGGGGCCCCTTGTACGAGCAGTACTTC. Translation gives CASSVVSGGPLYEQYF. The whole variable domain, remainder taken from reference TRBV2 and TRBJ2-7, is EPEVTQTPSHQVTQMGQEVILRCVPISNHLYFYWYRQILGQKVEFLVSFYNNEISEKSEIFDDQFSVERPDGSNFTLKIRSTKLEDSAMYFCASSVVSGGPLYEQYFGPGTRLTVT.